The 23 T cell receptor beta chains given below trace back to one sample, sequenced in a study of CD8+CD57+ T cells in acquired aplastic anemia. Profiling of TCR beta VDJ combinations and CDR3 sequences used genomic DNA as template. TCRdb independently ran MiXCR on the reads; one entry per CDR3 protein. The data show roughly 250,000 distinct CDR3 sequences, around 46% seen once. The patients chosen for sequencing had shown expansion of CD8+CD57+ cells (detected by flow cytometry). The specimen was sorted CD4+, CD8+, or CD8+CD57+ T cells (not recorded which) from PBMCs. The receptors here all came from a human donor with aplastic anemia.

The gene calls are TRBV7-9 and TRBJ2-2, with 11 bases that match TRBD2. The germline V gene encodes CDR1 SEHNR and CDR2 FQNEAQ (reference sequence). V lost 5 bases and J lost 8; bases outside the gene matches: 4. The CDR3 consists of 14 residues. CDR3 nucleotide sequence: TGTGCCAGCAGCCCCGGGACTAGCGGAGGGGAGCTGTTTTTT. As protein: CASSPGTSGGELFF.

The chain uses TRBV13 and TRBJ2-1; D perhaps matches TRBD1 (6 bases). The CDR3 contains 16 residues. Trimming took off 5 bases at V and 4 bases at J, with 18 bases between the two ends. Germline CDR1 PRHDT, CDR2 FYEKMQ (reference sequence). The CDR3 region has the DNA TGTGCCAGCAGCCTGGAACCCGGGACAATATACAATGAGCAGTTCTTC. This translates into CASSLEPGTIYNEQFF. The full variable domain, completed using reference TRBV13 and TRBJ2-1, is AAGVIQSPRHLIKEKRETATLKCYPIPRHDTVYWYQQGPGQDPQFLISFYEKMQSDKGSIPDRFSAQQFSDYHSELNMSSLELGDSALYFCASSLEPGTIYNEQFFGPGTRLTVL.

This sequence joins TRBV10-3 and TRBJ1-5; TRBD1 matches at 7 bases. In germline, CDR1 is ENHRY, CDR2 SYGVKD. The CDR3 covers 15 residues. V lost 5 bases and J lost 2; bases outside the gene matches: 6. CDR3 DNA: TGTGCCATCAGTCACTCCGGGACAGGCAATCAGCCCCAGCATTTT. Its translation is CAISHSGTGNQPQHF.

The chain recombines TRBV2 with TRBJ1-1; TRBD1 matches at 7 bases. The CDR3 extends over 15 amino acids. V dropped 5 bases and J dropped 6; count of bases not matched to a gene: 12. Germline assignment: CDR1 SNHLY and CDR2 FYNNEI. CDR3: CASSRQGLGVSEAFF. The CDR3 DNA reads as TGTGCCAGCAGTCGACAGGGCCTCGGGGTATCTGAAGCTTTCTTT.

This clonotype appeared a few times. The chain joins TRBV27 to TRBJ2-1, with 7 bases that match TRBD2. After removal of 4 bases from V and 4 bases from J, the junction contained 4 bases not matched to a gene. This CDR3 contains 14 residues. Looked up from germline, CDR1 is MNHEY and CDR2 is SMNVEV (reference sequence). The CDR3 protein is CASSSGTTYNEQFF. The DNA of the CDR3 is TGTGCCAGCAGTTCCGGGACTACGTACAATGAGCAGTTCTTC.

Written as DNA, the CDR3 is TGTGCCACCTGCCCGGGACTGTCTAATGAAAAACTGTTTTTT. Encoded protein: CATCPGLSNEKLFF. J is TRBJ1-4 and V is TRBV10-3, with D possibly being TRBD1 (5 bases). Germline values: CDR1 ENHRY, CDR2 SYGVKD. Trimming removed 10 bases from V and 3 bases from J, with 15 bases in between. This CDR3 spans 14 amino acids.

In its sample, this clonotype was seen many times. This chain links TRBV7-6 with TRBJ1-1; D is unresolved. The CDR3 loop spans 14 amino acids. Germline values: CDR1 SGHVS, CDR2 FNYEAQ. V dropped 4 bases and J dropped 1 base, with 10 bases sitting between them. The chain's CDR3 is CASSSPFANTEAFF. The CDR3 DNA reads TGTGCCAGCAGCTCACCTTTTGCGAACACTGAAGCTTTCTTT.

This clonotype appeared many times. The V call is TRBV10-2, the J call TRBJ2-1; 12 bases fit TRBD2. V trimming: 2 bases; J trimming: 15 bases; junction bases outside the gene matches: 5. Germline CDR1 WSHSY, CDR2 SAAADI. The CDR3 loop spans 13 amino acids. The CDR3 reads CASSEETSGRAFF. CDR3 coding DNA: TGCGCCAGCAGTGAGGAGACTAGCGGGAGAGCGTTCTTC.

The chain combines TRBV20-1 with TRBJ2-7; tentative D call: TRBD2 (6 bases). Trimming shortened V by 2 bases and J by 3 bases, and 17 bases separated the two germline ends. Germline V CDR1 and CDR2: DFQATT, SNEGSKA (reference sequence). The CDR3 spans 15 residues. The CDR3 DNA reads as TGCAGTGCTAGAAGGAGGGGACTCCTCCGCTACGAGCAGTACTTC. Protein: CSARRRGLLRYEQYF.

The rearrangement joins TRBV5-1 to TRBJ1-2; D is uncertain. The germline CDR1 and CDR2 sequences are SGHRS and YFSETQ. The CDR3 contains 15 residues. V lost 7 bases and J lost 0, with 16 bases in between. The CDR3 region is CASGSIGDSNYGYTF. Written as DNA, the CDR3 is TGCGCCAGCGGGTCGATCGGGGATTCTAACTATGGCTACACCTTC. Full variable domain (rest looked up from reference TRBV5-1 and TRBJ1-2): KAGVTQTPRYLIKTRGQQVTLSCSPISGHRSVSWYQQTPGQGLQFLFEYFSETQRNKGNFPGRFSGRQFSNSRSEMNVSTLELGDSALYLCASGSIGDSNYGYTFGSGTRLTVV.

This clonotype was detected many times. The chain uses TRBV4-1 and TRBJ1-1; D gene uncertain. The CDR3 is 15 residues long. Trimming removed 4 bases from V and 1 base from J, with 13 bases in between. Per the germline V gene, CDR1 is MGHRA and CDR2 is YSYEKL. This CDR3 is CASSLFEVGNTEAFF. CDR3 nucleotide sequence: TGCGCCAGCAGCCTATTTGAGGTAGGGAACACTGAAGCTTTCTTT.

The table lists this clonotype with many counts. This chain joins TRBV7-6 and TRBJ2-3; D remains unclear. This CDR3 has 16 residues. Trimming shortened V by 0 bases and J by 2 bases, and 12 bases separated the two germline ends. Per germline, CDR1 SGHVS and CDR2 FNYEAQ. CDR3: CASSLARSENTDTQYF. CDR3 coding DNA: TGTGCCAGCAGCTTAGCTAGGTCGGAGAACACAGATACGCAGTATTTT.

This clonotype occurred many times. The V gene is TRBV14, the J gene TRBJ1-4; D is unresolved. V lost 3 bases and J lost 3, with 17 bases in between. CDR3 length: 17 residues. CDR1 is SGHDN, CDR2 FVKESK, per germline. The CDR3 spells CASSQTPGWGANEKLFF. The CDR3 DNA sequence: TGTGCCAGCAGCCAGACACCGGGCTGGGGTGCTAATGAAAAACTGTTTTTT.

In this sample, this clonotype turned up a few times. The rearrangement uses TRBV2 and TRBJ2-7, with TRBD2 matching 11 bases. Germline-derived CDR1 and CDR2 are SNHLY and FYNNEI. Trimming at V came to 6 bases and at J to 4 bases, leaving 5 bases not matched to a gene. The CDR3 consists of 14 residues. CDR3: CASRPLAGDYEQYF. CDR3 coding DNA: TGTGCCAGCAGGCCACTAGCGGGAGATTACGAGCAGTACTTC.

This clonotype was seen just once. The rearrangement uses TRBV7-8 and TRBJ2-5; 8 positions match TRBD2. Trimming removed 6 bases from V and 2 bases from J; junction bases left unmatched: 11. Germline-derived CDR1 and CDR2 are SGHVS and FQNEAQ. The CDR3 has 16 residues. CDR3 loop: CASSLELAESQETQYF. The CDR3 DNA is TGTGCCAGCAGTTTGGAACTAGCGGAGAGTCAAGAGACCCAGTACTTC.

V and J are TRBV5-1 and TRBJ1-1, with TRBD1 matching over 7 bases. CDR1 is SGHRS, CDR2 YFSETQ, per germline. The CDR3 covers 16 residues. V dropped 2 bases and J dropped 0; count of bases not matched to a gene: 7. Here the CDR3 DNA reads TGCGCCAGCAGCTTAAGGCAGGGGGGAATGAACACTGAAGCTTTCTTT. It encodes CASSLRQGGMNTEAFF.

The rearrangement links TRBV5-1 to TRBJ2-1; 10 positions match TRBD2. J gave up 4 bases and V 0 bases, and 4 bases lay outside the gene matches. This CDR3 has 16 amino acids. From germline, CDR1 is SGHRS and CDR2 YFSETQ. The CDR3 sequence is CASSLAQRGGYNEQFF. The CDR3 DNA sequence: TGCGCCAGCAGCTTGGCGCAGCGGGGGGGTTACAATGAGCAGTTCTTC.

There are many counts of this clonotype. The J gene is TRBJ2-7, the V gene TRBV27, with D maybe TRBD1 (6 bases). Trimming removed 5 bases at V and 6 bases at J, with 11 bases between. Germline values: CDR1 MNHEY, CDR2 SMNVEV (reference sequence). This CDR3 is 12 amino acids long. CDR3 DNA sequence: TGTGCCAGCAGTCAGCAGGGGAGCGAGCAGTACTTC. This codes for CASSQQGSEQYF.

With regard to this clonotype: A read error is likely, as this CDR3 ends without the conserved phenylalanine or tryptophan. The chain links TRBV6-2 or TRBV6-3 to TRBJ1-5, with TRBD1 matching over 10 bases. This CDR3 comprises 13 residues. The V and J ends lost 7 bases and 7 bases, in that order; junction bases with no gene match: 4. Looked up from germline, CDR1 is MNHEY and CDR2 is SVGEGT. The CDR3 is CASMDRGGQPQHY. CDR3 nucleotide sequence: TGTGCCAGCATGGACAGGGGGGGACAGCCCCAGCATTAT.

This clonotype was found many times. The chain employs TRBV12-3 or TRBV12-4 and TRBJ2-7; D possibly corresponds to TRBD1 (6 bases). Trimming stripped 5 bases from V and 11 bases from J, with 13 bases between. The CDR3 has 11 residues. The CDR3 sequence is CASSTGQMKYF. DNA for the CDR3: TGTGCCAGCAGTACAGGACAGATGAAGTACTTC.

There are a few counts of this clonotype. The DNA is left out, because the CDR3 cannot be placed on it with certainty; the CDR3 is given as TCRdb lists it. V usage is TRBV5-5 and J usage is TRBJ1-1; the table's TRBD1 call for D was not verified on the DNA. Ends included, the CDR3 has 24 residues. Germline values: CDR1 SGHKS, CDR2 YYEKEE (reference sequence). The CDR3 region is CASSLVVVTEAFFGQGTTAHEAFF.

This clonotype has a count of ten or more. The chain uses TRBV7-6 and TRBJ1-2; D is unclear. From germline, CDR1 is SGHVS and CDR2 FNYEAQ. CDR3 length: 15 amino acids. Trimming shortened V by 1 base and J by 4 bases, and 13 bases separated the two germline ends. For the CDR3, the DNA is TGTGCCAGCAGCTTAGAGGCCAGTAGTACCTATGGCTACACCTTC. Translating gives CASSLEASSTYGYTF. The full variable domain, its missing parts supplied by reference TRBV7-6 and TRBJ1-2, is GAGVSQSPRYKVTKRGQDVALRCDPISGHVSLYWYRQALGQGPEFLTYFNYEAQQDKSGLPNDRFSAERPEGSISTLTIQRTEQRDSAMYRCASSLEASSTYGYTFGSGTRLTVV.

The sample holds many counts of this clonotype. The chain carries TRBV15 and TRBJ1-2; 7 nucleotides match TRBD1. The CDR3 sequence is 13 residues long. The V segment lost 8 bases and the J segment 4 bases; nucleotides outside the gene matches: 7. Germline values: CDR1 LNHNV, CDR2 YYDKDF (reference sequence). The CDR3 sequence: CATYRGFGYGYTF. The CDR3 region has the DNA TGTGCCACCTACAGGGGTTTCGGCTATGGCTACACCTTC.